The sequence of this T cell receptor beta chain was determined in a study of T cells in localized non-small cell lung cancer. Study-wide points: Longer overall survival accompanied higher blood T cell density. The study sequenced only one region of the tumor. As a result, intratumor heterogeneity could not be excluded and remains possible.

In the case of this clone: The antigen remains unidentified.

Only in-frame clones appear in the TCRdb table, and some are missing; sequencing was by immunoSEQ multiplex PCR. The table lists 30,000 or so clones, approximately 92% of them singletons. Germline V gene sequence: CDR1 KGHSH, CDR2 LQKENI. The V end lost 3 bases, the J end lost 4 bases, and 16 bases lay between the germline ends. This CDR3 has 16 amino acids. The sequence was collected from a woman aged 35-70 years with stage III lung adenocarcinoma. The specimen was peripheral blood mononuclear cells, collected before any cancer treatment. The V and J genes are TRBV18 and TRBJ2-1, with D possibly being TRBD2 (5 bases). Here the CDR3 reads CASSPPFGGSYNEQFF. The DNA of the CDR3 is TGTGCCAGCTCACCCCCCTTCGGTGGGAGTTACAATGAGCAGTTCTTC.